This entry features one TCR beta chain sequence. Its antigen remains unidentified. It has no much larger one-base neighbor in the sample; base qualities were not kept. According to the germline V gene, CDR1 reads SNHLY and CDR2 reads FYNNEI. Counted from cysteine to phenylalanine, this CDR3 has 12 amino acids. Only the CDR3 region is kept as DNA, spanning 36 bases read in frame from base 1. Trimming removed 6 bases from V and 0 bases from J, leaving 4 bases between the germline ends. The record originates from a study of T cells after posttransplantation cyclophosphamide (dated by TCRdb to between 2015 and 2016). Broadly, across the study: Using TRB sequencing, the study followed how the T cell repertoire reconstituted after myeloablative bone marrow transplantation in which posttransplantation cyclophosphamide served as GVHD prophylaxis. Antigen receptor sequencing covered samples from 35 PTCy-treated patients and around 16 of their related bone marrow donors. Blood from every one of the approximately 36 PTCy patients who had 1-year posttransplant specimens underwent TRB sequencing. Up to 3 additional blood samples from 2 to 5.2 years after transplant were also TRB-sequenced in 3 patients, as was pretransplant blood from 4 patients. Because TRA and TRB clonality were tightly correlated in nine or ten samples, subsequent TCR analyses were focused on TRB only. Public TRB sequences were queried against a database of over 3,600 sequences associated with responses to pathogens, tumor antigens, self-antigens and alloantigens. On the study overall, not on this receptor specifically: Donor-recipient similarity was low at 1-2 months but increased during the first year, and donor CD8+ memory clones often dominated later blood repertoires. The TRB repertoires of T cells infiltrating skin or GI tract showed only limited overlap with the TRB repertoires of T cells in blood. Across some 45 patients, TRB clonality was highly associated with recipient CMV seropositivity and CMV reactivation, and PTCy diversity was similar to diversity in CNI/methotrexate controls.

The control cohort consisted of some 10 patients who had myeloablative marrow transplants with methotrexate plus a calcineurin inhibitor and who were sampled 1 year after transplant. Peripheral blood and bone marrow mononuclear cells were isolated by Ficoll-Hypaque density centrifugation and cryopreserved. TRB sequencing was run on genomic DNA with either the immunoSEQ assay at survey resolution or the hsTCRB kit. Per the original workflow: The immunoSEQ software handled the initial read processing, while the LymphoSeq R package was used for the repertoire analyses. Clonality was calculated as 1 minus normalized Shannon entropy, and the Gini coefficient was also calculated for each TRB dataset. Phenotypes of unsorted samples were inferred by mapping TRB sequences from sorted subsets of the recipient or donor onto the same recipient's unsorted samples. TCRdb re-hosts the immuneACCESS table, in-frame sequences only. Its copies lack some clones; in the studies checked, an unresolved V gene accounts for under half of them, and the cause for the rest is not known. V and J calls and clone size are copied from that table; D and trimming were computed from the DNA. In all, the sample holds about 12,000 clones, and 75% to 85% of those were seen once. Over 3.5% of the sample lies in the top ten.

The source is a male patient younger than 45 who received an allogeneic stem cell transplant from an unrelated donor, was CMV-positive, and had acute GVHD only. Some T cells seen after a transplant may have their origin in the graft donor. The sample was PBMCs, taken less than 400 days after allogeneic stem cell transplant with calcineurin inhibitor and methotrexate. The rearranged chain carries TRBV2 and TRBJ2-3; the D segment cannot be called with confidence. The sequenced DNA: TGTGCCAGCAGCCTCAGCACAGATACGCAGTATTTT. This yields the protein CASSLSTDTQYF.